Sequencing of this TCR beta chain was carried out in a study of blood T cell repertoires in COVID-19. At the level of the study: Samples of COVID-19 (acute and convalescent) were obtained from the United States, Italy and Spain. The cDNA or gDNA used as material had been derived from T cells, B-cell-depleted T cells, or PBMCs.

This clone was recorded once. Methods used by the authors: Counts of nucleated cells, estimated from reference gene primer amplification, were obtained. Repertoires were generated with immunoSEQ multiplex PCR, while TCRdb's copy carries only in-frame clones and drops some. Clone size and the V and J calls come from that table; the DNA yielded D and trimming. The sample holds tens of thousands of clones, 92% seen once. In germline, CDR1 is SGHAT, CDR2 FQNNGV. The length of the CDR3 is 15 residues. V was pared by 0 bases and J by 6 bases, with 6 bases of the junction left unmatched. The V call is TRBV11-2, the J call TRBJ2-7; 9 bases are a match to TRBD2. The sequence was obtained from a man over 45 with active COVID-19. Sequencing was carried out using peripheral blood. CDR3 sequence: CASSLEAGGYAEQYF. For the CDR3, the DNA is TGTGCCAGCAGCTTAGAAGCGGGGGGATATGCCGAGCAGTACTTC.